A selection of T cell receptor beta chains follows, all from one sample in a study of tumor-infiltrating lymphocytes in primary liver carcinoma. TCRdb itself ran the multiplex PCR reads through MiXCR, one entry per CDR3 protein. The table includes about 92,000 distinct CDR3 sequences, roughly 70% detected once. Sequences were obtained from tumor-adjacent normal liver tissue. The receptors originated from a middle-aged man with primary liver carcinoma and hepatitis B virus infection. The CDR3 runs from the conserved cysteine through the conserved F or W. The D gene is left open where the match is weak. Size tells how often a clone was seen (once, few, many) or the class of an expanded clone, and some rows leave it out.

v_call	clone_size	cdr3_length	d_call	j_call	cdr3_aa	cdr3_nt
TRBV7-8	.	15	TRBD2	TRBJ2-2	CGGSDGLAGTGELFF	TGTGGCGGTAGCGACGGACTAGCGGGTACCGGGGAGCTGTTTTTT
TRBV7-9	few	14	TRBD1	TRBJ2-7	CASSRGRGRYEQYF	TGTGCCAGCAGCCGAGGCAGGGGGCGGTACGAGCAGTACTTC
TRBV5-6	many	15	.	TRBJ1-2	CASSLGADPNYGYTF	TGTGCCAGCAGCTTGGGGGCCGACCCTAACTATGGCTACACCTTC
TRBV29-1	many	13	.	TRBJ2-2	CSVQAQVAGELFF	TGCAGCGTTCAGGCTCAGGTGGCCGGGGAGCTGTTTTTT
TRBV11-2	.	11	.	TRBJ2-1	CDSSSGNDQFF	TGTGACAGCAGCTCAGGCAATGATCAGTTCTTC
TRBV6-5	many	13	.	TRBJ2-3	CASSYYLGDTQYF	TGTGCCAGCAGTTACTACTTAGGAGATACGCAGTATTTT
TRBV30	.	14	TRBD2	TRBJ2-1	CAWTRGFPYNEQFF	TGTGCGTGGACGCGGGGGTTCCCCTACAATGAGCAGTTCTTC
TRBV7-6	.	14	TRBD2	TRBJ2-1	CASRLVAGVNEQFF	TGTGCCAGCAGATTGGTAGCGGGAGTTAATGAGCAGTTCTTC
TRBV5-1	many	14	TRBD1	TRBJ1-1	CASSPGGMNTEAFF	TGCGCCAGCAGCCCAGGGGGGATGAACACTGAAGCTTTCTTT
TRBV11-2	.	16	.	TRBJ2-3	CASSSEGQAWTDMQYF	TGTGCCAGCAGCTCAGAGGGACAAGCGTGGACAGATATGCAGTATTTT
TRBV11-2	.	16	TRBD1	TRBJ1-2	CASIPLGGQGAGDYTF	TGTGCCAGCATCCCATTAGGGGGACAGGGGGCAGGTGACTACACCTTC
TRBV6-5	.	12	.	TRBJ2-5	CAISSREETQYF	TGTGCCATCTCGTCCCGGGAAGAGACCCAGTACTTC
TRBV11-2	.	15	.	TRBJ2-7	CASNIVGTLPYEQYF	TGTGCCAGCAACATCGTCGGGACTCTACCCTACGAGCAGTACTTC
TRBV28	few	14	.	TRBJ2-3	CASSTRLRADTQYF	TGTGCCAGCAGCACACGTCTGAGGGCAGATACGCAGTATTTT
TRBV24-1	few	16	.	TRBJ2-2	CATSDYSGQSTGELFF	TGTGCCACCAGTGATTATAGCGGCCAATCCACCGGGGAGCTGTTTTTT
TRBV6-6	.	16	.	TRBJ2-2	CVSSPGPTSDTGELFF	TGTGTCAGCAGTCCCGGGCCCACTTCGGACACTGGGGAGCTGTTTTTT